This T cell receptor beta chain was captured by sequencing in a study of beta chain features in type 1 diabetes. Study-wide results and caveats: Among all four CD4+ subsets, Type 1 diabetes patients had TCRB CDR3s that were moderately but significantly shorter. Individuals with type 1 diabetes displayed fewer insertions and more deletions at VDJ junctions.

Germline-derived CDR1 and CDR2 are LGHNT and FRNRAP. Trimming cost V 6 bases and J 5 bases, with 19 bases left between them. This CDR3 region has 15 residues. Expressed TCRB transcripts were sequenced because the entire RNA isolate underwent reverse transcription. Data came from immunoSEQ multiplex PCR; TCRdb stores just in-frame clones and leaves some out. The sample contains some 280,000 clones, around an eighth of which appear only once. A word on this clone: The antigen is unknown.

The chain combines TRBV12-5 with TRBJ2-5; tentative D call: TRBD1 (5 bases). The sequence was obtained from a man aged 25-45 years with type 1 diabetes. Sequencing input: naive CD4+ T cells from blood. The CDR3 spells CASGLGAKPHETQYF. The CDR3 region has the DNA TGTGCTAGTGGCCTTGGGGCCAAACCCCACGAGACCCAGTACTTC.